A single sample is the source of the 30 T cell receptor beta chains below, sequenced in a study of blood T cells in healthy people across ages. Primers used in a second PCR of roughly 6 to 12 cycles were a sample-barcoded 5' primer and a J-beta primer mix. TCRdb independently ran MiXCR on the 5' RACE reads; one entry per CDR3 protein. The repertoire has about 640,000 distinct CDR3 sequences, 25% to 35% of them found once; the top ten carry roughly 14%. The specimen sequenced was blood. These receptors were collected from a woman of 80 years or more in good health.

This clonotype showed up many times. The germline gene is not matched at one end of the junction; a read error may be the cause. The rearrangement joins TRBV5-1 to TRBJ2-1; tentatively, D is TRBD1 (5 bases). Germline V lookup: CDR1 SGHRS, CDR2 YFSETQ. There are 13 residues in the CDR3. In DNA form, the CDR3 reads TGTGCCAGCAGCTTAGACAGTTACAATGAGCAGTTCTTC. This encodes CASSLDSYNEQFF.

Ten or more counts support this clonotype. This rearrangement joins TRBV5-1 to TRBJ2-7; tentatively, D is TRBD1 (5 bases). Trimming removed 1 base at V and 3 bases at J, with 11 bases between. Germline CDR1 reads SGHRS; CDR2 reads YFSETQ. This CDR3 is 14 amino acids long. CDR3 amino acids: CASSLQGAGYEQYF. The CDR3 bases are TGCGCCAGCAGCTTGCAGGGTGCCGGCTACGAGCAGTACTTC.

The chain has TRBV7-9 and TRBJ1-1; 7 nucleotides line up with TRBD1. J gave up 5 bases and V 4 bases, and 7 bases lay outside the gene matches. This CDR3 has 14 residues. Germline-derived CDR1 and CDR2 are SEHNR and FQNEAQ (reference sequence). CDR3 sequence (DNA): TGTGCCAGCAGCTCAATGGGGGGACAGACTGAAGCTTTCTTT. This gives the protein CASSSMGGQTEAFF.

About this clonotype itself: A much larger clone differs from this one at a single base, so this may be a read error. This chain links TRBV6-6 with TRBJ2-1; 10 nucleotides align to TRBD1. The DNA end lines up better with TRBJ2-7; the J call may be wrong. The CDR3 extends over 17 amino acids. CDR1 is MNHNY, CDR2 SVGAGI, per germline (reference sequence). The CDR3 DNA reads TGTGCCAGCAGGGGACAGGGGTTGGGGTCTACCTACAATGAGCAGTACTTC. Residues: CASRGQGLGSTYNEQYF.

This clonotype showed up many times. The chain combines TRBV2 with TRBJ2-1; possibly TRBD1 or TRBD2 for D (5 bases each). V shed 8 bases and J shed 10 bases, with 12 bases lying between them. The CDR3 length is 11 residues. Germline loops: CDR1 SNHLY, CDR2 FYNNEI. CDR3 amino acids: CASEGKGEQFF. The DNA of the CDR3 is TGTGCCAGCGAGGGGAAGGGCGAGCAGTTCTTC. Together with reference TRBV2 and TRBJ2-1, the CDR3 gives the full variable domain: EPEVTQTPSHQVTQMGQEVILRCVPISNHLYFYWYRQILGQKVEFLVSFYNNEISEKSEIFDDQFSVERPDGSNFTLKIRSTKLEDSAMYFCASEGKGEQFFGPGTRLTVL.

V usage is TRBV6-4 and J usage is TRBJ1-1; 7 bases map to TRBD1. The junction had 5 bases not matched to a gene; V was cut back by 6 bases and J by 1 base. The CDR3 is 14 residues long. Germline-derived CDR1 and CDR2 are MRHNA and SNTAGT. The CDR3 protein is CASSQDRQNTEAFF. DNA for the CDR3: TGTGCCAGCAGCCAGGACAGGCAGAACACTGAAGCTTTCTTT.

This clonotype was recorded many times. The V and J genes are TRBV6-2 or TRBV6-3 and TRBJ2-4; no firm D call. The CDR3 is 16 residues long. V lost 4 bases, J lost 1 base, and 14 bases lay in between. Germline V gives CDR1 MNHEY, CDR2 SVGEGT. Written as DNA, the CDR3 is TGTGCCAGCAGTTCCGGACCCCTGAGCGCCAAAAACATTCAGTACTTC. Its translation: CASSSGPLSAKNIQYF.

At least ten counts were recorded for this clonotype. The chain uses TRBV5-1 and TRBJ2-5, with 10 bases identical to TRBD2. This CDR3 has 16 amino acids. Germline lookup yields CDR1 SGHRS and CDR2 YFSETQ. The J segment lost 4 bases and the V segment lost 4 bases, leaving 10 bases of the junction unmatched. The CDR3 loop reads CASSHDGTSVGETQYF. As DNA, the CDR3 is TGCGCCAGCAGCCACGACGGGACTAGCGTTGGAGAGACCCAGTACTTC.

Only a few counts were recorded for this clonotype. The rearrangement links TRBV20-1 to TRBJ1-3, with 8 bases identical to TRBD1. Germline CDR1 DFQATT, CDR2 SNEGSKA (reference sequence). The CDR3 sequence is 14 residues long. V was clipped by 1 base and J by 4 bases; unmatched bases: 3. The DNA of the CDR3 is TGCAGTGCTAGAGTCGGACAGGGCGGAAACACCATATATTTT. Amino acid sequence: CSARVGQGGNTIYF.

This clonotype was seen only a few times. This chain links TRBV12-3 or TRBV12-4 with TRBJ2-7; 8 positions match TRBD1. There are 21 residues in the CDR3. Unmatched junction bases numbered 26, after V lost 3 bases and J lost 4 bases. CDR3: CASSFLSRFGSGGRIGYEQYF. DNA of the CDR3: TGTGCCAGCAGTTTCCTATCCAGATTCGGGTCAGGGGGCCGTATAGGGTACGAGCAGTACTTC.

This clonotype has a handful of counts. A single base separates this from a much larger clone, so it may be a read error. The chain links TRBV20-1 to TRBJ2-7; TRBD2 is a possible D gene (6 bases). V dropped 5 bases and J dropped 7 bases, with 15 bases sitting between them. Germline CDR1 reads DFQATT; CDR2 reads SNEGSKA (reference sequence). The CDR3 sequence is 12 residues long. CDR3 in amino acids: CSAVQTSWEQYF. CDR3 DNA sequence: TGCAGTGCTGTCCAGACTAGTTGGGAGCAGTACTTC.

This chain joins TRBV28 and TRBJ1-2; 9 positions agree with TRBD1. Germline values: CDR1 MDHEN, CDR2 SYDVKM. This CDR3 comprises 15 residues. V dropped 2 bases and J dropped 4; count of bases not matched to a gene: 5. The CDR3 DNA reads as TGTGCCAGCAGTTTACCGGACAGGGGCCTCTATGGCTACACCTTC. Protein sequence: CASSLPDRGLYGYTF.

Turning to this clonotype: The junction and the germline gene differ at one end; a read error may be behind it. The CDR3 here is CASSPSGRHYNEQFF. The DNA of the CDR3 is TGCGCCAGCAGTCCCAGCGGGAGGCACTACAATGAGCAGTTCTTC. This chain connects TRBV6-2 or TRBV6-3 to TRBJ2-1, with 9 bases aligning to TRBD2. Per germline, CDR1 MNHEY and CDR2 SVGEGT. The CDR3 consists of 15 residues.

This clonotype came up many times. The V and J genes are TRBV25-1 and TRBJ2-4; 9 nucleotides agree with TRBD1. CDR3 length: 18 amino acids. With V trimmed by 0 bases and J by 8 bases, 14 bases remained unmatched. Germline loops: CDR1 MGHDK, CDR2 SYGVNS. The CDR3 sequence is CASSEYDQSGTGIYIQYF. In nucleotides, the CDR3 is TGTGCCAGCAGTGAATACGACCAATCCGGGACAGGGATATACATTCAGTACTTC.

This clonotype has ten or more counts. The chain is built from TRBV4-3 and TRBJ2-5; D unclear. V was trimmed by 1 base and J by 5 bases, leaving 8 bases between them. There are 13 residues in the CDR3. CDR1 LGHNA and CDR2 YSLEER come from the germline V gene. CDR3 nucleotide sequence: TGCGCCAGCAGCCAAGTTCGGACGGAGACCCAGTACTTC. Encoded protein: CASSQVRTETQYF.

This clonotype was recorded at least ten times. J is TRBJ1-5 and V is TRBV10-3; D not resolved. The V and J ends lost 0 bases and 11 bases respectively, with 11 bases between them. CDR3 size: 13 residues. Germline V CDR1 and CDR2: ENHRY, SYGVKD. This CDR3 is CAISESIVAAQHF. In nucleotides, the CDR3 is TGTGCCATCAGTGAGTCGATAGTCGCAGCCCAGCATTTT.

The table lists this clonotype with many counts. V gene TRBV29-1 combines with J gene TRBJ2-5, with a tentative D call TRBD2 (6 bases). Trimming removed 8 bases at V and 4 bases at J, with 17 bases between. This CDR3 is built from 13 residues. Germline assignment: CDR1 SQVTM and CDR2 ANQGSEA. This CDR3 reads CSIRDSQGETQYF. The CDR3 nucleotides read TGCAGCATCCGGGACTCTCAGGGAGAGACCCAGTACTTC.

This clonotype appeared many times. The CDR3 sequence is CSADTGTGTSEQYF. The CDR3 coding sequence is TGCAGTGCTGACACCGGGACAGGCACATCCGAGCAGTACTTC. The V call is TRBV20-1, the J call TRBJ2-7; 8 nucleotides match TRBD1. Per germline, CDR1 DFQATT and CDR2 SNEGSKA (reference sequence). This CDR3 comprises 14 residues. The trim removed 5 bases at V and 6 bases at J, leaving 12 bases unmatched.

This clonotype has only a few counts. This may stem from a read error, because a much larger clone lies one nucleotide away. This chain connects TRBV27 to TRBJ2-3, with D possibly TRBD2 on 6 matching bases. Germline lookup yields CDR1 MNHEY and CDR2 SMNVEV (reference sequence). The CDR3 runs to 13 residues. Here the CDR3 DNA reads TGTACCAGCAGTAGGCGGGAAACAGATACGCAGTATTTT. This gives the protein CTSSRRETDTQYF.

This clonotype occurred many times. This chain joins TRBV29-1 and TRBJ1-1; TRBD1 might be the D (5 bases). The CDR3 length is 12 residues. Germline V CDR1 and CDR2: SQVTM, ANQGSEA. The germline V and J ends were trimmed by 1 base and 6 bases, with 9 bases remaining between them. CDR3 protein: CSVEGGSAEAFF. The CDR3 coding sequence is TGCAGCGTTGAAGGGGGCTCGGCTGAAGCTTTCTTT. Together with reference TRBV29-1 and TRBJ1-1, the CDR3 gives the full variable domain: SAVISQKPSRDICQRGTSLTIQCQVDSQVTMMFWYRQQPGQSLTLIATANQGSEATYESGFVIDKFPISRPNLTFSTLTVSNMSPEDSSIYLCSVEGGSAEAFFGQGTRLTVV.

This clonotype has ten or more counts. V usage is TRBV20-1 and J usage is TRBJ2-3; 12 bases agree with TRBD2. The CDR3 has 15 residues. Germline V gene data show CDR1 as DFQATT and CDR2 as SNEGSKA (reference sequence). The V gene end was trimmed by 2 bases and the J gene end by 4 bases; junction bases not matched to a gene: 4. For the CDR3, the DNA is TGCAGTGCTAGAATACTAGCGGGGGGCCCAGATACGCAGTATTTT. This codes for CSARILAGGPDTQYF.

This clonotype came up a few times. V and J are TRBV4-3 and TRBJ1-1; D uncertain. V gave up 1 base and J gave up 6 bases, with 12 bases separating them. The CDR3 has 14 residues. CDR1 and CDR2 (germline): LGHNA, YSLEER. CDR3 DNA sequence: TGCGCCAGCAGCCAAGCTCACGGTTACTCTGAAGCTTTCTTT. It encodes CASSQAHGYSEAFF.

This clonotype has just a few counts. The CDR3 protein is CAWSVSLYYEQYF. The CDR3 DNA reads TGTGCCTGGAGTGTCAGTCTTTATTACGAGCAGTACTTC. The genes are TRBV30 and TRBJ2-7; D uncertain. V was cut by 0 bases and J by 4 bases, with 10 bases left in between. Germline CDR1 GTSNPN, CDR2 SVGIG (reference sequence). This CDR3 comprises 13 residues.

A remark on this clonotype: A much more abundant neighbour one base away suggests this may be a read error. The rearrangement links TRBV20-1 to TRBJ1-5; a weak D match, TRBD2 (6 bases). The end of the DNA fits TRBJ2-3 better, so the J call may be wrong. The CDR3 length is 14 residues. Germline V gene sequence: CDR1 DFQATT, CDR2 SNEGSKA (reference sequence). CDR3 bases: TGCAGTGCTGGCTCAGGAGGGGTAAGTCAGCCCCAGTATTTT. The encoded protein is CSAGSGGVSQPQYF.

This chain's CDR3 is CSASMLDTAEAFF. The CDR3 DNA reads as TGCAGTGCCTCGATGCTCGATACGGCTGAAGCTTTCTTT. The rearrangement joins TRBV20-1 to TRBJ1-1; no firm D call. This CDR3 is 13 amino acids long. The V gene's germline CDR1 is DFQATT and CDR2 SNEGSKA (reference sequence). V lost 6 bases to trimming and J lost 6 bases, with 17 bases between them.

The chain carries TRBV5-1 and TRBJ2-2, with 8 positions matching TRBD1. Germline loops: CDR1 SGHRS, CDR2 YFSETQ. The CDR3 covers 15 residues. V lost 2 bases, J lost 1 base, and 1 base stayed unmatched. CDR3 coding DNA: TGCGCCAGCAGCTTTGGGACAGGGAACACCGGGGAGCTGTTTTTT. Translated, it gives CASSFGTGNTGELFF.

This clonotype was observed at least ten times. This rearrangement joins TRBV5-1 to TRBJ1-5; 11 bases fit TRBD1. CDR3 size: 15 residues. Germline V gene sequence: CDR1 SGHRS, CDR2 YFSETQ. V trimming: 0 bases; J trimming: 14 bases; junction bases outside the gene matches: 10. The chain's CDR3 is CASSLDGQGAGVKHF. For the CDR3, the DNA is TGCGCCAGCAGCTTGGACGGACAGGGGGCCGGAGTTAAGCATTTT.

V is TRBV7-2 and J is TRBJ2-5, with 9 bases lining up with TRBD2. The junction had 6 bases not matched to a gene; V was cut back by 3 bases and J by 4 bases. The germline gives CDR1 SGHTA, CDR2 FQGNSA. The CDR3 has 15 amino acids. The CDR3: CASSLGILAGETQYF. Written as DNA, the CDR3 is TGTGCCAGCAGCTTGGGGATACTAGCGGGAGAGACCCAGTACTTC.

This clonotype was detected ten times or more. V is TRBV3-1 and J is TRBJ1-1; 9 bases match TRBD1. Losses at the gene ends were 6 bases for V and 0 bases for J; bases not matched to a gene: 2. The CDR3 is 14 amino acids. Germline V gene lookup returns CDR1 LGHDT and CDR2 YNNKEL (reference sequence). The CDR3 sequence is CASSGTGLNTEAFF. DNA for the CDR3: TGTGCCAGCAGTGGGACAGGGCTGAACACTGAAGCTTTCTTT.

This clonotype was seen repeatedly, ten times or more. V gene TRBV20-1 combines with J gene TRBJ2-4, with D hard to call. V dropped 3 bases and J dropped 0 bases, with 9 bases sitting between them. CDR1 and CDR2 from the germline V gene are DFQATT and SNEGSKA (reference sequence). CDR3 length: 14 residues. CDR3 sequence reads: CSASGLLAKNIQYF. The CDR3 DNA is TGCAGTGCTAGCGGGCTTCTAGCCAAAAACATTCAGTACTTC.